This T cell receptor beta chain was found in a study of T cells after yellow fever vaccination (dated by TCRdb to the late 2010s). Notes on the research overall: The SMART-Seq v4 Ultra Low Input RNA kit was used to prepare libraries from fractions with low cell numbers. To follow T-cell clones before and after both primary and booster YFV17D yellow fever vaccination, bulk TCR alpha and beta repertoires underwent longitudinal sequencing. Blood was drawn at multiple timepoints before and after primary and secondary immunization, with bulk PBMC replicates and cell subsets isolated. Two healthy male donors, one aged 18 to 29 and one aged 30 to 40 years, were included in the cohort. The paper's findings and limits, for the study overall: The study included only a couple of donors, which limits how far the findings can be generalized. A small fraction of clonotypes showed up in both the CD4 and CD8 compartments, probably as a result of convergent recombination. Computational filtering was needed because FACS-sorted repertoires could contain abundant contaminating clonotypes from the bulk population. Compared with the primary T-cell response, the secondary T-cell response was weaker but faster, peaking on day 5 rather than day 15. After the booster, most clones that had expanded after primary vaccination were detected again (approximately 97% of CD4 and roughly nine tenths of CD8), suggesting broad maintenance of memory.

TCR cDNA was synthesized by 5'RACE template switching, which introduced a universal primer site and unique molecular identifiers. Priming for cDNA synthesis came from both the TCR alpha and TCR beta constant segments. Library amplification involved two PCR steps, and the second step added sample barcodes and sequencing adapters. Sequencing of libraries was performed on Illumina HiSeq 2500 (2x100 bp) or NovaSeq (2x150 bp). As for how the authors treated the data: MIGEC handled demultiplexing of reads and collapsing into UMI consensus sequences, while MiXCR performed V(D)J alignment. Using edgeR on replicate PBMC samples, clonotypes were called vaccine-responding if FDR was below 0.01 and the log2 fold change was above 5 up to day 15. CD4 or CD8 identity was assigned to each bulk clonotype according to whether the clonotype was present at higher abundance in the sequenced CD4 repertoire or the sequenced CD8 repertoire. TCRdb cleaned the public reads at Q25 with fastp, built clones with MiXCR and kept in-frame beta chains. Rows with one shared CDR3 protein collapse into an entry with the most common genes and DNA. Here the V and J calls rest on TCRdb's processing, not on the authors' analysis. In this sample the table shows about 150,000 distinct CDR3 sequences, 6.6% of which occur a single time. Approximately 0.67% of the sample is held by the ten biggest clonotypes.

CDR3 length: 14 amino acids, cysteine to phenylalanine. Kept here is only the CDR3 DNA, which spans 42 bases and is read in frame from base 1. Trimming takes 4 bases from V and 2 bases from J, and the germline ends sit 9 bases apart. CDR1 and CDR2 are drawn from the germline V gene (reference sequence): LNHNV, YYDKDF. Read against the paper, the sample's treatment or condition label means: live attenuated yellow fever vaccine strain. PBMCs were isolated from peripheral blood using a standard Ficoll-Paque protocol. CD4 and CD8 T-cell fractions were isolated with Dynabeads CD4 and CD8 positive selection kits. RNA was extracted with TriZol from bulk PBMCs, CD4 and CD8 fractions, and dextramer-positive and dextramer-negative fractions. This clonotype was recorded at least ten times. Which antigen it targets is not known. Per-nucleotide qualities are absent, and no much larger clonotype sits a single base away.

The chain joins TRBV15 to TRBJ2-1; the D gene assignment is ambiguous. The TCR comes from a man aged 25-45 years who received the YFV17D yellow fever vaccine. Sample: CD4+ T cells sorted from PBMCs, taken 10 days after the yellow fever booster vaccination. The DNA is TGTGCCACCAGCACCCTGGGTGCCTACAATGAGCAGTTCTTC. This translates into CATSTLGAYNEQFF.